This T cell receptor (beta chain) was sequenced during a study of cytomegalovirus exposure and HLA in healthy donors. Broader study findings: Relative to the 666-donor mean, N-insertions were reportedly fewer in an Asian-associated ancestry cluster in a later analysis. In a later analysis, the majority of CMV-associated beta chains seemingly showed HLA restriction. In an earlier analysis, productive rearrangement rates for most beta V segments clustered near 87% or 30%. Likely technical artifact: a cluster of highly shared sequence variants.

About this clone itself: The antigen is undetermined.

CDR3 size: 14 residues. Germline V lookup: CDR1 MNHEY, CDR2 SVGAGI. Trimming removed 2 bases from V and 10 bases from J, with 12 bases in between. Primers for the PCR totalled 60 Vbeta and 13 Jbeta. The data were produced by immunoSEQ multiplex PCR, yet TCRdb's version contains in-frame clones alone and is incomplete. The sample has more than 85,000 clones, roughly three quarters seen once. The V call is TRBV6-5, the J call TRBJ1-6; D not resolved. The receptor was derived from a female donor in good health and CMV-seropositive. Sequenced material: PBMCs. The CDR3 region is CASSYGPAESPLHF. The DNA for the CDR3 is TGTGCCAGCAGTTACGGGCCCGCCGAGTCACCCCTCCACTTT.